The T cell receptor (beta chain) described here comes from a study of radiation and T cells in renal cell carcinoma. Study-level findings and limits: In blood, top tumor clones expanded by 2 weeks, shrinking by 4. No pretreatment tumor biopsies were available for baseline clonotypes.

As for time point: blood 4 weeks post-SBRT, at nephrectomy. Treatment specified: 15 Gy SBRT to primary tumor, nephrectomy 4 weeks later. Nephrectomy followed 15 Gy stereotactic body radiation by 4 weeks. The assay was immunoSEQ multiplex PCR, and TCRdb's table has in-frame clones only and misses some. The repertoire holds 40,000 to 45,000 clones, roughly 85% seen once, with about 26% in the top ten. Concerning this clone itself: Its antigen is undetermined.

The CDR3 totals 14 residues. Germline trimming cut 4 bases from V and 7 bases from J; bases unmatched to any gene: 5. Germline CDR1 is SGHVS and CDR2 is FNYEAQ. V usage is TRBV7-6 and J usage is TRBJ1-5; TRBD1 matches at 9 bases. The sequence was collected from a woman aged 70-85 years with renal cell carcinoma. Sequencing used blood, obtained from a patient whose treatment included radiotherapy and nephrectomy. CDR3 bases: TGTGCCAGCAGCTCTGGGACAGGGCAACAGCCCCAGCATTTT. Protein: CASSSGTGQQPQHF.